The subject of this entry is one T cell receptor (beta chain). Its cognate antigen is unknown. The sample comes from a study of CD8 T cells in ankylosing spondylitis. General observations from the study: Reactive arthritis synovial fluid and blood previously showed some of these motif variants. In ankylosing spondylitis blood, a motif of roughly eight highly homologous TCR beta variants appeared characteristic.

As the method for making TCR beta libraries, quantitative 5'-RACE with molecular barcodes was used. TCRdb fed the 5' RACE reads into MiXCR, producing one record per CDR3 protein. The sample records about 27,000 distinct CDR3 sequences, 7.9% being singletons. This CDR3 contains 15 residues. V was pared by 5 bases and J by 1 base, with 11 bases between. The chain uses TRBV12-3 or TRBV12-4 and TRBJ2-2, with D maybe TRBD1 (6 bases). Sequenced sample: blood. The TCR was taken from a male donor with ankylosing spondylitis or in good health (not recorded which). The CDR3 spells CASSLQGLNTGELFF. CDR3 coding DNA: TGTGCCAGCAGTCTACAGGGCTTGAACACCGGGGAGCTGTTTTTT.